Each of the 2 T cell receptor beta chains below was sequenced from the same sample in a study of CD8+CD57+ T cells in acquired aplastic anemia. The use of genomic DNA as template underpinned the TCR beta VDJ and CDR3 profiling. One entry per CDR3 protein, called by TCRdb with MiXCR from the reads. The profile shows roughly 98,000 distinct CDR3 sequences, 55% to 80% of them singletons. Patients who underwent sequencing had shown CD8+CD57+ cell expansion by flow cytometry. Sequencing was done on a sample of sorted CD4+, CD8+, or CD8+CD57+ T cells (not recorded which) from PBMCs. The receptors originated from a human donor with aplastic anemia.

This clonotype occurred a few times. This sequence joins TRBV14 and TRBJ2-3, with D hard to call. The length of the CDR3 is 12 residues. Looked up from germline, CDR1 is SGHDN and CDR2 is FVKESK. The V end lost 4 bases, the J end lost 2 bases, and 4 bases lay between the germline ends. In DNA form, the CDR3 reads TGTGCCAGCAGCCTATTCACAGATACGCAGTATTTT. It is translated as CASSLFTDTQYF.

This clonotype was recorded only once. This chain joins TRBV7-3 and TRBJ2-7; D is unclear. V lost 5 bases to trimming and J lost 6 bases, with 11 bases between them. The CDR3 is made up of 12 amino acids. Germline V gives CDR1 SGHTA, CDR2 FQGTGA. The CDR3 nucleotides are TGTGCCAGCAGCCCCGACTCACGCGAGCAGTACTTC. It encodes CASSPDSREQYF. The full variable domain, in which reference TRBV7-3 and TRBJ2-7 provide the parts outside the CDR3, is GAGVSQTPSNKVTEKGKYVELRCDPISGHTALYWYRQSLGQGPEFLIYFQGTGAADDSGLPNDRFFAVRPEGSVSTLKIQRTERGDSAVYLCASSPDSREQYFGPGTRLTVT.